Listed here are 20 T cell receptor beta chains from one sample, sequenced in a study of T-cell memory formation after mild COVID-19. TCRdb re-analysed the 5' RACE reads in MiXCR, keeping a single row per CDR3 protein. The data contain tens of thousands of distinct CDR3 sequences, about 13% of them singletons. The sample comprised PBMCs or a T cell subset sorted from them (not recorded which). All receptors derive from an adult woman who had mild COVID-19 (a few samples of this study predate the infection). Cell type and time point are not known.

This clonotype was seen more than once but under ten times. This chain joins TRBV5-1 and TRBJ1-2; no clear D gene. Germline loops: CDR1 SGHRS, CDR2 YFSETQ. The CDR3 extends over 15 amino acids. With 4 bases removed from V and 2 bases from J, the gap between germline ends came to 15 bases. The CDR3 nucleotides are TGCGCCAGCAGCCCGGACTTAAGTAAAAACTATGGCTACACCTTC. Translated: CASSPDLSKNYGYTF.

This clonotype occurred once. The chain has TRBV14 and TRBJ2-3; a possible D gene is TRBD1 (5 bases). Trimming stripped 3 bases from V and 4 bases from J, with 14 bases between. CDR3 size: 15 residues. Germline assignment: CDR1 SGHDN and CDR2 FVKESK. Here the CDR3 reads CASSHIGHSADTQYF. CDR3 nucleotide sequence: TGTGCCAGCAGCCATATAGGACATTCAGCAGATACGCAGTATTTT.

As for this clonotype: Mismatch with germline at one junction end may stem from a read error. V and J are TRBV4-3 and TRBJ2-1; 8 nucleotides line up with TRBD2. The CDR3 is 17 amino acids. From germline, CDR1 is LGHNA and CDR2 YSLEER. The CDR3 DNA follows: TGCGCCAGCAGCAAAGAGATCAGCGGGGGTCGATACAATGAGCAGTTCTTC. The encoded protein is CASSKEISGGRYNEQFF.

This chain joins TRBV19 and TRBJ2-3; possibly TRBD1 for D (6 bases). This CDR3 has 14 residues. Germline CDR1 and CDR2: LNHDA and SQIVND (reference sequence). V shed 2 bases and J shed 2 bases, with 8 bases lying between them. CDR3 residues: CASSISGATDTQYF. CDR3 nucleotides: TGTGCCAGTAGTATATCAGGGGCCACAGATACGCAGTATTTT.

This clonotype has only a few counts. The rearrangement uses TRBV3-1 and TRBJ2-1; either TRBD1 or TRBD2 may fit D (5 bases each). The CDR3 is 15 amino acids. Trimming took off 3 bases at V and 2 bases at J, with 11 bases between the two ends. Germline lookup yields CDR1 LGHDT and CDR2 YNNKEL (reference sequence). The DNA of the CDR3 is TGTGCCAGCAGCCACCGGGACCTACCCTACAATGAGCAGTTCTTC. It yields the protein CASSHRDLPYNEQFF.

V usage is TRBV2 and J usage is TRBJ2-1, with 7 bases identical to TRBD1. The CDR3 has 16 amino acids. V shed 7 bases, J shed 0 bases, and the junction held 9 bases outside the gene matches. In germline, CDR1 is SNHLY, CDR2 FYNNEI. This chain's CDR3 is CASNEMTGPSYNEQFF. The DNA for the CDR3 is TGTGCCAGCAATGAGATGACAGGGCCCTCCTACAATGAGCAGTTCTTC.

The V and J genes are TRBV13 and TRBJ2-1; TRBD2 matches 9 bases. J lost 5 bases, V lost 5 bases, and 7 bases had no gene match. The germline V gene has CDR1 PRHDT and CDR2 FYEKMQ (reference sequence). The CDR3 has 15 amino acids. CDR3 in DNA: TGTGCCAGCAGCCCGACTAGCGGACAGAACAATGAGCAGTTCTTC. This translates into CASSPTSGQNNEQFF.

V and J are TRBV28 and TRBJ1-5; TRBD1 aligns across 10 bases. Germline-derived CDR1 and CDR2 are MDHEN and SYDVKM. V was clipped by 6 bases and J by 4 bases; unmatched bases: 6. The CDR3 runs to 15 residues. The DNA for the CDR3 is TGTGCCAGCAGCCGGGGGGGACAGGGGAATCAGCCCCAGCATTTT. Its translation is CASSRGGQGNQPQHF.

This clonotype was picked up a small number of times. The chain is built from TRBV9 and TRBJ1-3; tentative D call: TRBD1 (5 bases). CDR3 length: 14 amino acids. Trimming took off 1 base at V and 3 bases at J, with 8 bases between the two ends. Germline values: CDR1 SGDLS, CDR2 YYNGEE. Here the CDR3 reads CASSVWGDGNTIYF. The CDR3 DNA reads as TGTGCCAGCAGCGTATGGGGGGATGGAAACACCATATATTTT.

The V call is TRBV6-5, the J call TRBJ2-3; the D gene could be TRBD1 or TRBD2 (6 bases each). Germline V gives CDR1 MNHEY, CDR2 SVGAGI. The CDR3 contains 14 residues. The V and J ends lost 0 bases and 4 bases respectively, with 8 bases between them. CDR3 nucleotides: TGTGCCAGCAGTTACTCGGAGGGGGCAGATACGCAGTATTTT. Translation: CASSYSEGADTQYF.

This clonotype has ten or more counts. J is TRBJ2-7 and V is TRBV9; maybe TRBD2 (5 bases). This CDR3 is 13 amino acids long. In germline, CDR1 is SGDLS, CDR2 YYNGEE. V gave up 3 bases and J gave up 5 bases, with 12 bases separating them. CDR3 in amino acids: CASSGTSSHEQYF. CDR3 DNA sequence: TGTGCCAGCAGCGGGACTTCATCCCACGAGCAGTACTTC.

The V call is TRBV12-3 or TRBV12-4, the J call TRBJ2-7; D remains unclear. Trimming pared 5 bases from V and 5 bases from J, leaving 13 bases between. The CDR3 is made up of 13 amino acids. The CDR3 DNA reads as TGTGCCAGCAGTCCAATATTTCTTGACGAGCAGTACTTC. Translated: CASSPIFLDEQYF.

DNA for the CDR3: TGCGCCAGCAGCTATGCTCACTCCGGGACAGGGGCCGAGCAGTACTTC. Amino acid sequence: CASSYAHSGTGAEQYF. The genes are TRBV5-1 and TRBJ2-7, with 10 bases aligning to TRBD1. There are 16 residues in the CDR3. Germline V CDR1 and CDR2: SGHRS, YFSETQ. V lost 3 bases to trimming and J lost 6 bases; unmatched junction nucleotides: 12.

V is TRBV9 and J is TRBJ2-5; 9 bases line up with TRBD2. Germline CDR1 and CDR2: SGDLS and YYNGEE. The CDR3 sequence is 17 residues long. V shed 1 base, J shed 3 bases, and the junction held 10 bases outside the gene matches. This chain's CDR3 is CASSVSLAGGPKETQYF. CDR3 DNA sequence: TGTGCCAGCAGCGTATCTCTGGCGGGAGGGCCTAAAGAGACCCAGTACTTC.

The chain employs TRBV5-1 and TRBJ2-1; 12 positions agree with TRBD2. In germline, CDR1 is SGHRS, CDR2 YFSETQ. J was trimmed by 8 bases and V by 7 bases; bases with no gene match: 7. This CDR3 has 14 amino acids. CDR3 amino acids: CASHLAGGNHEQFF. The CDR3 DNA follows: TGCGCCAGCCATCTAGCGGGAGGGAACCATGAGCAGTTCTTC.

This clonotype occurred a few times. J is TRBJ2-7 and V is TRBV6-2 or TRBV6-3; the match to TRBD2 covers 10 bases. The V and J ends lost 6 bases and 1 base, in that order; junction bases with no gene match: 9. From germline, CDR1 is MNHEY and CDR2 SVGEGT. This CDR3 spans 16 amino acids. Here the CDR3 DNA reads TGTGCCAGCAGAGATCTAGCGGGAGTCGAATCCTACGAGCAGTACTTC. Translated, it gives CASRDLAGVESYEQYF.

This clonotype occurred many times. The V gene is TRBV30, the J gene TRBJ2-1; D possibly corresponds to TRBD1 (5 bases). This CDR3 has 12 residues. The germline CDR1 and CDR2 sequences are GTSNPN and SVGIG (reference sequence). V lost 2 bases and J lost 5, with 7 bases in between. The CDR3 is CAWSLGDNEQFF. The CDR3 DNA reads TGTGCCTGGAGTTTAGGGGACAATGAGCAGTTCTTC.

This clonotype was seen more than once but under ten times. The rearrangement joins TRBV11-2 to TRBJ2-7; the D gene is possibly TRBD2 (5 bases). Germline loops: CDR1 SGHAT, CDR2 FQNNGV. The length of the CDR3 is 12 residues. V was clipped by 5 bases and J by 5 bases, with 10 bases between them. CDR3 region: CASSEGSNEQYF. In DNA form, the CDR3 reads TGTGCCAGCAGCGAGGGATCGAACGAGCAGTACTTC.

This clonotype was recorded at least ten times. The chain recombines TRBV9 with TRBJ2-7, with 9 bases aligning to TRBD2. The CDR3 covers 15 residues. V was clipped by 2 bases and J by 0 bases; unmatched bases: 3. The germline gives CDR1 SGDLS, CDR2 YYNGEE. CDR3 sequence: CASSVGSGSSYEQYF. In nucleotides, the CDR3 is TGTGCCAGCAGCGTGGGTAGCGGGAGCTCCTACGAGCAGTACTTC. Together with reference TRBV9 and TRBJ2-7, the CDR3 gives the full variable domain: DSGVTQTPKHLITATGQRVTLRCSPRSGDLSVYWYQQSLDQGLQFLIQYYNGEERAKGNILERFSAQQFPDLHSELNLSSLELGDSALYFCASSVGSGSSYEQYFGPGTRLTVT.

The sample holds many counts of this clonotype. The V gene is TRBV7-6, the J gene TRBJ2-7, with 8 bases fitting TRBD1. Unmatched junction bases numbered 4, after V lost 5 bases and J lost 1 base. The CDR3 extends over 14 amino acids. Germline CDR1 SGHVS, CDR2 FNYEAQ. The CDR3 loop is CASSAGGASYEQYF. CDR3 nucleotide sequence: TGTGCCAGCAGCGCAGGGGGCGCATCCTACGAGCAGTACTTC. The complete variable domain, with remaining parts taken from reference TRBV7-6 and TRBJ2-7, reads GAGVSQSPRYKVTKRGQDVALRCDPISGHVSLYWYRQALGQGPEFLTYFNYEAQQDKSGLPNDRFSAERPEGSISTLTIQRTEQRDSAMYRCASSAGGASYEQYFGPGTRLTVT.